A single sample gave rise to the 18 T cell receptor beta chains below, sequenced in a study of T cells in Graves' hyperthyroidism and ophthalmopathy. RNA transcripts served as the template for amplifying TCR beta CDR3 regions. HTBI primers were used for first-round RT-PCR of the TCR CDR3. TCRdb re-analysed the multiplex PCR reads in MiXCR, keeping a single row per CDR3 protein. The data contain about 500,000 distinct CDR3 sequences, around 15% of them singletons. Source material: blood. These receptors came from a woman younger than 30 with Graves' hyperthyroidism.

This chain links TRBV30 with TRBJ1-1, with D perhaps matching TRBD1 (5 bases). This CDR3 is built from 14 residues. Germline lookup yields CDR1 GTSNPN and CDR2 SVGIG (reference sequence). V lost 8 bases and J lost 1, with 17 bases in between. The CDR3 nucleotides are TGTGCCCGAGGGAGGGACGCGAAGAACACTGAAGCTTTCTTT. Translation gives CARGRDAKNTEAFF.

The CDR3 region is CAWSEAQGANTGELFF. CDR3 nucleotide sequence: TGTGCCTGGAGTGAAGCACAGGGGGCGAACACCGGGGAGCTGTTTTTT. This sequence joins TRBV30 and TRBJ2-2; 8 bases fit TRBD1. The CDR3 consists of 16 residues. The J segment lost 0 bases and the V segment lost 1 base, leaving 4 bases of the junction unmatched. Germline V gene lookup returns CDR1 GTSNPN and CDR2 SVGIG (reference sequence).

This clonotype was recorded many times. This sequence joins TRBV6-1 and TRBJ1-2; D remains unclear. Deletions cut 6 bases from V and 4 bases from J, with 12 bases between. This CDR3 contains 13 residues. Germline V gives CDR1 MNHNS, CDR2 SASEGT. The CDR3 coding sequence is TGTGCCAGCAGATCGGACGGGATCTATGGCTACACCTTC. This translates into CASRSDGIYGYTF.

This clonotype was counted at least ten times. The rearrangement uses TRBV10-3 and TRBJ1-5; no reliable D call. Germline V CDR1 and CDR2: ENHRY, SYGVKD. V was shortened by 3 bases and J by 7 bases, with 7 bases between the two germline ends. This CDR3 spans 12 amino acids. The CDR3 sequence is CAISEGDQPQHF. The CDR3 DNA is TGTGCCATCAGTGAAGGCGACCAGCCCCAGCATTTT.

Many counts were recorded for this clonotype. The CDR3 region is CASSTDRGRNTIYF. DNA of the CDR3: TGTGCCAGCTCCACCGACAGGGGGAGAAACACCATATATTTT. J is TRBJ1-3 and V is TRBV27; 9 bases match TRBD1. The trim removed 8 bases at V and 5 bases at J, leaving 7 bases unmatched. Germline loops: CDR1 MNHEY, CDR2 SMNVEV (reference sequence). The CDR3 contains 14 residues.

This clonotype was seen many times. The rearrangement uses TRBV19 and TRBJ2-7; 8 nucleotides agree with TRBD1. Germline V gene lookup returns CDR1 LNHDA and CDR2 SQIVND (reference sequence). There are 14 residues in the CDR3. After removal of 6 bases from V and 0 bases from J, the junction contained 4 bases not matched to a gene. The CDR3 loop reads CASRKQGGSYEQYF. The CDR3 nucleotides are TGTGCCAGTAGAAAACAGGGGGGCTCCTACGAGCAGTACTTC. The full variable domain, completed using reference TRBV19 and TRBJ2-7, is DGGITQSPKYLFRKEGQNVTLSCEQNLNHDAMYWYRQDPGQGLRLIYYSQIVNDFQKGDIAEGYSVSREKKESFPLTVTSAQKNPTAFYLCASRKQGGSYEQYFGPGTRLTVT.

This clonotype was counted a few times. The chain uses TRBV14 and TRBJ1-4; 9 nucleotides line up with TRBD1. Germline V gives CDR1 SGHDN, CDR2 FVKESK. This CDR3 has 15 amino acids. Germline trimming cut 3 bases from V and 10 bases from J; bases unmatched to any gene: 9. CDR3 in amino acids: CASSHFRTGDAKLFF. CDR3 nucleotide sequence: TGTGCCAGCAGCCACTTTCGGACAGGGGACGCAAAACTGTTTTTT.

V usage is TRBV30 and J usage is TRBJ1-2; a possible D gene is TRBD1 (5 bases). Germline CDR1 and CDR2: GTSNPN and SVGIG (reference sequence). With 5 bases removed from V and 8 bases from J, the gap between germline ends came to 18 bases. CDR3 size: 13 residues. The CDR3 DNA reads as TGTGCCTGGGGGGATGAACCCGGGGCAGGCTACACCTTC. Protein: CAWGDEPGAGYTF.

The chain combines TRBV20-1 with TRBJ2-1; 8 nucleotides match TRBD1. CDR3 length: 15 residues. With 6 bases clipped from V and 3 bases from J, the junction kept 10 bases outside the gene matches. Germline-derived CDR1 and CDR2 are DFQATT and SNEGSKA (reference sequence). The CDR3 sequence is CSALNRDRLYNEQFF. The CDR3 DNA reads as TGCAGTGCACTAAACCGGGACAGGCTCTACAATGAGCAGTTCTTC.

This clonotype came up many times. The germline gene is not matched at one end of the junction; a read error may be the cause. V gene TRBV5-1 combines with J gene TRBJ2-2; D possibly corresponds to TRBD1 (6 bases). This CDR3 has 14 residues. Germline CDR1 and CDR2: SGHRS and YFSETQ. DNA of the CDR3: TGTGCCAGCAGTCGACAGGAGAACACCGGGGAGCTGTTTTTT. This sequence encodes CASSRQENTGELFF.

The V gene is TRBV19, the J gene TRBJ2-7; D is uncertain. Germline V gene data show CDR1 as LNHDA and CDR2 as SQIVND (reference sequence). Trimming pared 6 bases from V and 4 bases from J, leaving 16 bases between. The CDR3 length is 14 residues. The CDR3 nucleotides read TGTGCCAGTAGACAAGACGGTCTCCCGTACGAGCAGTACTTC. This encodes CASRQDGLPYEQYF.

The CDR3 loop reads CASSPNSQGMGKNIQYF. DNA of the CDR3: TGTGCCAGCAGTCCTAACTCACAGGGGATGGGCAAAAACATTCAGTACTTC. The chain carries TRBV7-8 and TRBJ2-4; 7 bases match TRBD1. In germline, CDR1 is SGHVS, CDR2 FQNEAQ. Trimming cost V 6 bases and J 3 bases; bases outside gene matches: 14. The CDR3 extends over 17 amino acids.

This chain uses TRBV11-1 with TRBJ2-5; the match to TRBD1 covers 7 bases. This CDR3 has 14 amino acids. Unmatched junction bases numbered 2, after V lost 0 bases and J lost 4 bases. Germline V gives CDR1 SGHAT, CDR2 FQDESV (reference sequence). CDR3 in DNA: TGTGCCAGCAGCTTAGCCACAGGGGTAGAGACCCAGTACTTC. This codes for CASSLATGVETQYF.

At least ten counts were recorded for this clonotype. The gene calls are TRBV2 and TRBJ2-2; the match to TRBD2 covers 7 bases. This CDR3 contains 17 residues. V lost 2 bases and J lost 4; bases outside the gene matches: 10. The V gene's germline CDR1 is SNHLY and CDR2 FYNNEI. This CDR3 reads CASSEYHVGGSTGELFF. The CDR3 region has the DNA TGTGCCAGCAGTGAATATCACGTGGGAGGGAGCACCGGGGAGCTGTTTTTT.

This clonotype showed up many times. V usage is TRBV25-1 and J usage is TRBJ2-4; 8 nucleotides align to TRBD1. J was trimmed by 9 bases and V by 4 bases; bases with no gene match: 2. The CDR3 loop spans 12 amino acids. The germline CDR1 and CDR2 sequences are MGHDK and SYGVNS. As DNA, the CDR3 is TGTGCCAGCAGTGGGACAGGGCTCATTCAGTACTTC. Its translation: CASSGTGLIQYF.

The chain combines TRBV5-8 with TRBJ2-2, with D unresolved. The CDR3 runs 15 residues. Germline loops: CDR1 SGHTS, CDR2 YDEGEE. Between the trimmed V and J ends, which lost 0 bases and 8 bases, there was a span of 14 bases. The CDR3 here is CASSLGYRLVGELFF. CDR3 bases: TGTGCCAGCAGCTTGGGTTATCGACTCGTTGGGGAGCTGTTTTTT.

This clonotype was seen many times. The CDR3 bases are TGCAGCGTTATTGAAGGGGGCCAATATGGCTACACCTTC. Amino acids: CSVIEGGQYGYTF. The V gene is TRBV29-1, the J gene TRBJ1-2; 7 nucleotides align to TRBD1. Germline CDR1 and CDR2: SQVTM and ANQGSEA. The CDR3 has 13 amino acids. The V gene end was trimmed by 5 bases and the J gene end by 5 bases; junction bases not matched to a gene: 8.

This clonotype was seen ten or more times. The chain joins TRBV11-2 to TRBJ2-5; TRBD2 might be the D (5 bases). Between the trimmed V and J ends, which lost 1 base and 5 bases, there was a span of 8 bases. Germline CDR1 reads SGHAT; CDR2 reads FQNNGV. The CDR3 covers 13 residues. CDR3 sequence reads: CASSLAGWETQYF. The CDR3 nucleotides read TGTGCCAGCAGCTTAGCGGGATGGGAGACCCAGTACTTC.